The T cell receptor beta chain under discussion was sequenced for a study of coeliac disease. Study-level background: Without high-resolution HLA typing, biased TRBV7-2 usage was examined as a proof of principle. Study results and caveats: TRB repertoires were largely private, with most amino acid sequences found in only one sample. Intraepithelial and lamina propria fractions were not highly pure, so cross-contamination was possible. Lower clonality than controls marked TRB and TRG repertoires from active celiac intraepithelial and lamina propria samples.

Sequencing was performed with immunoSEQ multiplex PCR; in TCRdb, only in-frame clones are kept and a portion is missing. Of 3,000 to 4,000 clones in the sample, 66% were seen once. One frozen roughly 480,000-cell aliquot per fraction was sequenced. Deletions cut 8 bases from V and 3 bases from J, with 13 bases between. The germline gives CDR1 SNHLY, CDR2 FYNNEI. The CDR3 spans 13 residues. A word on this clone: The antigen remains unidentified.

This sequence joins TRBV2 and TRBJ2-5, with D perhaps TRBD2 (5 bases). This TCR was sampled from a woman in her sixties with active celiac disease. The sample consisted of intraepithelial lymphocytes from the gut. The CDR3 DNA reads TGTGCCAGCCTTCGGGGTTCGGAAGAGACCCAGTACTTC. This sequence encodes CASLRGSEETQYF.